This passage covers 28 T cell receptor beta chains from one sample sequenced in a study of CD8 T cells in Susac syndrome. A quantity of about 0.5 to 1 ug RNA underwent reverse transcription using random hexamers. TCRdb ran MiXCR on the immunoSEQ multiplex PCR reads and lists one entry per CDR3 protein. The table includes over 120,000 distinct CDR3 sequences, approximately 95% detected once. Material for sequencing was CD4+ T cells from PBMCs. The receptor set was obtained from a human donor with Susac syndrome.

The V gene is TRBV29-1, the J gene TRBJ2-5, with a tentative D call TRBD2 (7 bases). V dropped 7 bases and J dropped 4 bases, with 16 bases sitting between them. Germline V gene data show CDR1 as SQVTM and CDR2 as ANQGSEA. The CDR3 length is 13 residues. CDR3 nucleotide sequence: TGCAGCGCCTCAAGGGGGGGAGGAGAGACCCAGTACTTC. This gives the protein CSASRGGGETQYF. The variable domain in full, completed from reference TRBV29-1 and TRBJ2-5, reads SAVISQKPSRDICQRGTSLTIQCQVDSQVTMMFWYRQQPGQSLTLIATANQGSEATYESGFVIDKFPISRPNLTFSTLTVSNMSPEDSSIYLCSASRGGGETQYFGPGTRLLVL.

The chain has TRBV20-1 and TRBJ1-2; D perhaps matches TRBD1 (5 bases). From germline, CDR1 is DFQATT and CDR2 SNEGSKA (reference sequence). The CDR3 has 14 residues. V was clipped by 0 bases and J by 4 bases, with 12 bases between them. CDR3 amino acids: CSARDAQRGYGYTF. The CDR3 DNA follows: TGCAGTGCTAGAGATGCGCAGAGGGGCTATGGCTACACCTTC.

Here the CDR3 reads CASSVVPRGVDGYTF. DNA for the CDR3: TGTGCCAGCAGCGTAGTGCCCCGGGGAGTTGATGGCTACACCTTC. The rearrangement joins TRBV9 to TRBJ1-2; no definite D call. Germline assignment: CDR1 SGDLS and CDR2 YYNGEE. The V and J ends lost 0 bases and 6 bases respectively, with 15 bases between them. This CDR3 is built from 15 residues.

This chain links TRBV29-1 with TRBJ1-3; 7 nucleotides agree with TRBD1. The CDR3 sequence is 14 residues long. CDR1 is SQVTM, CDR2 ANQGSEA, per germline. V dropped 3 bases and J dropped 0; count of bases not matched to a gene: 2. The CDR3 loop is CSVEGTASGNTIYF. In DNA, the CDR3 is TGCAGCGTTGAGGGGACAGCCTCTGGAAACACCATATATTTT.

This chain uses TRBV15 with TRBJ2-5, with TRBD1 as a possible D gene (6 bases). Germline values: CDR1 LNHNV, CDR2 YYDKDF (reference sequence). CDR3 length: 17 amino acids. Trimming stripped 0 bases from V and 8 bases from J, with 22 bases between. The CDR3 region has the DNA TGTGCCACCAGCAGAGATTCTTATATGGGGGCAGGGTCCACCCAGTACTTC. Protein: CATSRDSYMGAGSTQYF.

This clonotype was counted only a few times. The chain combines TRBV29-1 with TRBJ1-1; 7 bases are shared with TRBD1. This CDR3 comprises 12 residues. CDR1 and CDR2 (germline): SQVTM, ANQGSEA. The V and J ends lost 4 bases and 6 bases, in that order; junction bases with no gene match: 5. CDR3 in amino acids: CSVVQGRSEAFF. CDR3 DNA: TGCAGCGTTGTACAGGGGAGATCTGAAGCTTTCTTT.

This clonotype was detected once. The chain links TRBV2 to TRBJ2-1; tentatively, D is TRBD1 (6 bases). Germline CDR1 is SNHLY and CDR2 is FYNNEI. This CDR3 contains 13 residues. The V end was cut by 4 bases, the J end by 8 bases, with 12 bases between. The DNA of the CDR3 is TGTGCCAGCAGTGCAGGGGTTCGGGATGAGCAGTTCTTC. Protein sequence: CASSAGVRDEQFF. Combining the CDR3 with reference TRBV2 and TRBJ2-1 gives the whole variable domain EPEVTQTPSHQVTQMGQEVILRCVPISNHLYFYWYRQILGQKVEFLVSFYNNEISEKSEIFDDQFSVERPDGSNFTLKIRSTKLEDSAMYFCASSAGVRDEQFFGPGTRLTVL.

The J gene is TRBJ2-7, the V gene TRBV7-2; 9 bases match TRBD1. The CDR3 has 13 residues. V lost 6 bases, J lost 6 bases, and 6 bases stayed unmatched. Germline V CDR1 and CDR2: SGHTA, FQGNSA. CDR3 DNA sequence: TGTGCCAGCAGGGCCGGGACAGGGCCCGAGCAGTACTTC. Its translation is CASRAGTGPEQYF. Looking up the rest from reference TRBV7-2 and TRBJ2-7 gives the full variable domain: GAGVSQSPSNKVTEKGKDVELRCDPISGHTALYWYRQSLGQGLEFLIYFQGNSAPDKSGLPSDRFSAERTGGSVSTLTIQRTQQEDSAVYLCASRAGTGPEQYFGPGTRLTVT.

This chain uses TRBV18 with TRBJ1-1, with unresolved D. CDR1 is KGHSH and CDR2 is LQKENI in the germline V gene. The V end was cut by 0 bases, the J end by 8 bases, with 10 bases between. The CDR3 runs to 13 residues. The CDR3 spells CASSPPGRREAFF. CDR3 DNA sequence: TGTGCCAGCTCACCACCGGGCCGCCGAGAAGCTTTCTTT. Full variable domain (rest looked up from reference TRBV18 and TRBJ1-1): NAGVMQNPRHLVRRRGQEARLRCSPMKGHSHVYWYRQLPEEGLKFMVYLQKENIIDESGMPKERFSAEFPKEGPSILRIQQVVRGDSAAYFCASSPPGRREAFFGQGTRLTVV.

The CDR3 protein is CASSSHWTSGSYEQYF. The CDR3 DNA reads TGTGCCAGCAGCTCCCACTGGACTAGCGGGAGCTACGAGCAGTACTTC. The chain couples TRBV7-8 to TRBJ2-7, with 13 bases lining up with TRBD2. This CDR3 spans 16 amino acids. The V segment lost 4 bases and the J segment 3 bases; nucleotides outside the gene matches: 6. Germline V CDR1 and CDR2: SGHVS, FQNEAQ.

This chain joins TRBV20-1 and TRBJ2-1, with 8 bases lining up with TRBD2. The CDR3 sequence is 13 residues long. The J segment lost 6 bases and the V segment lost 8 bases, leaving 9 bases of the junction unmatched. CDR1 and CDR2 (germline): DFQATT, SNEGSKA (reference sequence). The CDR3 is CSPRGAGANEQFF. CDR3 bases: TGCAGTCCGCGGGGGGCAGGGGCCAATGAGCAGTTCTTC.

The chain links TRBV2 to TRBJ1-5; tentatively, D is TRBD1 (5 bases). Germline V gene sequence: CDR1 SNHLY, CDR2 FYNNEI. This CDR3 has 14 residues. Trimming shortened V by 5 bases and J by 2 bases, and 10 bases separated the two germline ends. This CDR3 reads CASSKQGGNQPQHF. CDR3 coding DNA: TGTGCCAGCAGTAAGCAGGGAGGCAATCAGCCCCAGCATTTT.

The genes are TRBV28 and TRBJ1-2, with 9 bases aligning to TRBD1. The length of the CDR3 is 14 residues. Germline V gene lookup returns CDR1 MDHEN and CDR2 SYDVKM. With 6 bases clipped from V and 8 bases from J, the junction kept 10 bases outside the gene matches. The DNA of the CDR3 is TGTGCCAGCAGAATTACAGGGGGCTTTGAGGGCTACACCTTC. This sequence encodes CASRITGGFEGYTF.

This clonotype showed up just once. The chain employs TRBV3-1 and TRBJ2-7; 8 nucleotides line up with TRBD1. The CDR3 runs 13 residues. The germline gives CDR1 LGHDT, CDR2 YNNKEL (reference sequence). After removal of 3 bases from V and 6 bases from J, the junction contained 4 bases not matched to a gene. CDR3 coding DNA: TGTGCCAGCAGCCAGGTCGACAGGGGCGAGCAGTACTTC. This gives the protein CASSQVDRGEQYF.

The sample holds a few counts of this clonotype. The CDR3 nucleotides are TGTGCCAGCAGCTTGGTTTTGGGCGGGTCCGACACTGAAGCTTTCTTT. Protein: CASSLVLGGSDTEAFF. The V gene is TRBV5-4, the J gene TRBJ1-1; D remains ambiguous. The CDR3 is 16 amino acids. V dropped 0 bases and J dropped 3 bases, with 15 bases sitting between them. In germline, CDR1 is SGHNT, CDR2 YYREEE (reference sequence).

The rearrangement joins TRBV7-9 to TRBJ2-5, with a tentative D call TRBD1 (5 bases). CDR1 and CDR2 (germline): SEHNR, FQNEAQ (reference sequence). This CDR3 is built from 16 residues. V lost 5 bases to trimming and J lost 3 bases, with 19 bases between them. The CDR3 coding sequence is TGTGCCAGCAGCCAAGACCTCCAGGGAAAAAAAGAGACCCAGTACTTC. Its protein product is CASSQDLQGKKETQYF.

The rearrangement joins TRBV30 to TRBJ1-2, with D possibly matching TRBD1 (6 bases). Trimming removed 3 bases at V and 4 bases at J, with 18 bases between. Germline V lookup: CDR1 GTSNPN, CDR2 SVGIG (reference sequence). CDR3 size: 15 residues. CDR3 protein: CAWRIIRPGVYGYTF. The CDR3 coding sequence is TGTGCCTGGAGAATTATAAGGCCAGGGGTCTATGGCTACACCTTC.

The chain carries TRBV20-1 and TRBJ1-1; TRBD1 agrees at 8 bases. V was clipped by 7 bases and J by 4 bases; unmatched bases: 8. The CDR3 extends over 13 amino acids. Per germline, CDR1 DFQATT and CDR2 SNEGSKA (reference sequence). DNA for the CDR3: TGCAGTGGAAGGGGCAGGGGGCCCACTGAAGCTTTCTTT. It yields the protein CSGRGRGPTEAFF.

This clonotype was counted once. The gene calls are TRBV30 and TRBJ1-1; D remains unclear. This CDR3 is 15 amino acids long. Germline V gives CDR1 GTSNPN, CDR2 SVGIG (reference sequence). The V gene lost 0 bases and the J gene lost 0 bases, with 11 bases spanning the gap. CDR3 sequence reads: CAWSVAGSLNTEAFF. CDR3 DNA sequence: TGTGCCTGGAGTGTCGCGGGTTCCCTGAACACTGAAGCTTTCTTT.

The rearrangement uses TRBV2 and TRBJ1-1; 8 bases match TRBD1. The CDR3 is 14 amino acids. Germline V gene lookup returns CDR1 SNHLY and CDR2 FYNNEI. Trimming at V came to 8 bases and at J to 1 base, leaving 6 bases not matched to a gene. This CDR3 is CASDVTGGNTEAFF. DNA of the CDR3: TGTGCCAGCGACGTTACAGGGGGGAACACTGAAGCTTTCTTT.

The chain carries TRBV5-4 and TRBJ1-5, with 7 bases lining up with TRBD1. The CDR3 sequence is 13 residues long. The germline CDR1 and CDR2 sequences are SGHNT and YYREEE (reference sequence). Losses at the gene ends were 4 bases for V and 6 bases for J; bases not matched to a gene: 4. The CDR3 nucleotides read TGTGCCAGCAGCGTAGACAGGGCTCAGCCCCAGCATTTT. Translating gives CASSVDRAQPQHF.

The chain combines TRBV5-1 with TRBJ2-5; D not certain. From germline, CDR1 is SGHRS and CDR2 YFSETQ. The CDR3 sequence is 14 residues long. V gave up 1 base and J gave up 5 bases, with 12 bases separating them. As DNA, the CDR3 is TGCGCCAGCAGCTTGAGTTTGGGGTTGGAGACCCAGTACTTC. Translation: CASSLSLGLETQYF.

In nucleotides, the CDR3 is TGTGCCAGCAGCTCCTCAGGGGAGCAGTACTTC. Translation gives CASSSSGEQYF. The chain links TRBV9 to TRBJ2-1, with D possibly matching TRBD1 (5 bases). The J call is doubtful: the DNA matches TRBJ2-7 better. CDR3 length: 11 residues. Germline assignment: CDR1 SGDLS and CDR2 YYNGEE.

The V gene is TRBV13, the J gene TRBJ1-2, with 9 bases matching TRBD1. The CDR3 length is 15 residues. Trimming at V came to 5 bases and at J to 4 bases, leaving 8 bases not matched to a gene. CDR1 PRHDT and CDR2 FYEKMQ come from the germline V gene (reference sequence). CDR3 region: CASSSRGTGRYGYTF. In DNA form, the CDR3 reads TGTGCCAGCAGCAGTCGTGGGACAGGGCGCTATGGCTACACCTTC.

The chain couples TRBV19 to TRBJ2-3; TRBD2 aligns across 8 bases. The J segment lost 8 bases and the V segment lost 5 bases, leaving 9 bases of the junction unmatched. Germline V gene lookup returns CDR1 LNHDA and CDR2 SQIVND (reference sequence). CDR3 length equals 14 residues. CDR3 sequence: CASSSAGDVGTQYF. For the CDR3, the DNA is TGTGCCAGTAGTTCAGCGGGGGACGTGGGTACGCAGTATTTT.

The chain employs TRBV20-1 and TRBJ2-7; D perhaps matches TRBD2 (7 bases). Trimming took 6 bases from V and 4 from J, leaving 16 bases between them. Germline V gene data show CDR1 as DFQATT and CDR2 as SNEGSKA (reference sequence). This CDR3 has 13 amino acids. The CDR3 DNA reads TGCAGTGCCCTGGGGGGGACACAATACGAGCAGTACTTC. Residues: CSALGGTQYEQYF.

The rearrangement joins TRBV6-6 to TRBJ2-5; D remains unclear. This CDR3 is 14 amino acids long. V was pared by 0 bases and J by 2 bases, with 7 bases between. Germline V CDR1 and CDR2: MNHNY, SVGAGI (reference sequence). For the CDR3, the DNA is TGTGCCAGCAGTTACTCAGCCAGTCAAGAGACCCAGTACTTC. Its translation is CASSYSASQETQYF.

The chain couples TRBV30 to TRBJ1-3, with 9 bases identical to TRBD1. The CDR3 contains 20 residues. Unmatched junction bases numbered 17, after V lost 2 bases and J lost 0 bases. Germline CDR1 reads GTSNPN; CDR2 reads SVGIG (reference sequence). DNA for the CDR3: TGTGCCTGGAGTCTAACCGCCGGGACAGGGAGGGGAGGCTCTGGAAACACCATATATTTT. Its translation: CAWSLTAGTGRGGSGNTIYF.